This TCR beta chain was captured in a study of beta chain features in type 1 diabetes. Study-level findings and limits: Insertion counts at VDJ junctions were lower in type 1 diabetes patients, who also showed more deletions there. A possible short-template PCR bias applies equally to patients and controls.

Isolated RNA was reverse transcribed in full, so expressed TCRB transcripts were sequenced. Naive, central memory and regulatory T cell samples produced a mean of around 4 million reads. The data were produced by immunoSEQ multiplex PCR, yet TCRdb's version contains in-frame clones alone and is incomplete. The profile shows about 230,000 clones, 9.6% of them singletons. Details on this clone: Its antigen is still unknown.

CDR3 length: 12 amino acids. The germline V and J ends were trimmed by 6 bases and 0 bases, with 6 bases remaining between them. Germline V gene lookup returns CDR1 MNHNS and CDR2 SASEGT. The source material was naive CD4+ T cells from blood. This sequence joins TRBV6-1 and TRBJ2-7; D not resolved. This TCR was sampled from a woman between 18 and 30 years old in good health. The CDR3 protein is CASRIDSYEQYF. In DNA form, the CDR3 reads TGTGCCAGCAGGATAGACTCCTACGAGCAGTACTTC.